These T cell receptor beta chains were read from a single sample in a study of T cells after yellow fever vaccination. MiXCR was run by TCRdb on the 5' RACE reads, yielding one entry per CDR3 protein. The sample includes some 350,000 distinct CDR3 sequences, roughly 4% of them seen just once. The source material was PBMCs, sampled 5 days after the yellow fever booster vaccination. The receptors here all came from a man between 18 and 29 years old who received the YFV17D yellow fever vaccine. Each CDR3 is given with its conserved first and last residue. A D gene is named only where the DNA matches it firmly. Only part of the rows carry a size: once, few, many, or a class if the clone is expanded.

TGCGCCAGCAGCCCTCCTCCCGGGGGGCCAAACACCGGGGAGCTGTTTTTT CASSPPPGGPNTGELFF - TRBJ2-2 TRBV5-1 -
TGCAGTGCTAAACGACACAGGGTCCACGGGGAGCTGTTTTTT CSAKRHRVHGELFF - TRBJ2-2 TRBV20-1 many
TGCAGCGTTGGGGGGACTCTTCCCAACAATGAGCAGTTCTTC CSVGGTLPNNEQFF - TRBJ2-1 TRBV29-1 -
TGTGCCAGCAGTAGACTGCTAACTAATGAAAAACTGTTTTTT CASSRLLTNEKLFF - TRBJ1-4 TRBV28 few
TGTGCCAGCAGCCAGACTACTTGGGTAGAGACCCAGTACTTC CASSQTTWVETQYF - TRBJ2-5 TRBV7-3 many
TGTGCCATCAGTGAGTCGATCGGGGACCAGCCCCAGCATTTT CAISESIGDQPQHF - TRBJ1-5 TRBV10-3 few
TGTGCCTCCAACGCCCAGGAGAACTATGGCTACACCTTC CASNAQENYGYTF - TRBJ1-2 TRBV10-3 -
TGCAGTGCTAGAGATCCGACAGGGCACTCTGGGGCCAACGTCCTGACTTTC CSARDPTGHSGANVLTF TRBD1 TRBJ2-6 TRBV20-1 -
TGCAGTGCTTGGACGGGGACAGGGGCTAGAAATGAGCAGTTCTTC CSAWTGTGARNEQFF TRBD1 TRBJ2-1 TRBV20-1 few
TGCGCCAGCAGCCAGGGACCGGGACAGAAACCCTACGAGCAGTACTTC CASSQGPGQKPYEQYF TRBD1 TRBJ2-7 TRBV4-1 -
TGTGCCAGCAGCTTAGCCCGGACAGGCTACGAGCAGTACTTC CASSLARTGYEQYF TRBD1 TRBJ2-7 TRBV7-2 -
TGCAGTGCTAGTGACCTCGGAAGGAACATTCAGTACTTC CSASDLGRNIQYF - TRBJ2-4 TRBV20-1 few
TGTGCCTGGGGTCCCATTCCGACCTACGAGCAGTACTTC CAWGPIPTYEQYF - TRBJ2-7 TRBV30 few
TGTGCCAGCTCGTGGCGGGGCCCAGATACGCAGTATTTT CASSWRGPDTQYF - TRBJ2-3 TRBV6-1 few
TGTGCCAGCAGCCCCATCGGGACACGGAACACTGAAGCTTTCTTT CASSPIGTRNTEAFF - TRBJ1-1 TRBV7-2 -
TGTGCTAGTGGTCCGGACGGAGGAGAGACCCAGTACTTC CASGPDGGETQYF - TRBJ2-5 TRBV12-5 -
TGTGCCAGCAGTCCCCAGACTAGCGGGGGGGCCAGAGATACGCAGTATTTT CASSPQTSGGARDTQYF TRBD2 TRBJ2-3 TRBV12-3/TRBV12-4 few
TGTGCCAGCAGCCCCCGCCCCGGGACTAGCGGGGTGGCAGATACGCAGTATTTT CASSPRPGTSGVADTQYF TRBD2 TRBJ2-3 TRBV7-2 few
TGCGCCAGCCTCCCCGGGGGAGGGAGCACTGAAGCTTTCTTT CASLPGGGSTEAFF - TRBJ1-1 TRBV5-1 many
TGTGCCAGCAGTTTAGGAATCGGGTTCCAGTATTTT CASSLGIGFQYF - TRBJ2-3 TRBV12-3/TRBV12-4 few
TGTGCCAGCAGTTTTCTGGGCTCTGGAAACACCATATATTTT CASSFLGSGNTIYF - TRBJ1-3 TRBV12-3/TRBV12-4 few